Presented here are 19 T cell receptor beta chains from one specimen sequenced in a study of cytomegalovirus exposure and HLA in healthy donors. Both 60 Vbeta primers and 13 Jbeta primers went into the PCR. TCRdb's copy holds only in-frame clones and misses some; the assay was immunoSEQ multiplex PCR. The table lists around 100,000 clones, 70% of them singletons. Material: PBMCs. Receptors were obtained from a man aged 35-49 years in good health and CMV-seropositive.

The CDR3: CASSEVGTGGRFEQYV. The CDR3 DNA is TGTGCCAGCAGCGAGGTGGGCACGGGAGGGCGCTTCGAGCAGTACGTC. V is TRBV7-9 and J is TRBJ2-7, with TRBD2 matching 8 bases. The CDR3 extends over 16 amino acids. V dropped 5 bases and J dropped 6; count of bases not matched to a gene: 15. Per germline, CDR1 SEHNR and CDR2 FQNEAQ (reference sequence).

This chain joins TRBV5-6 and TRBJ2-3; 7 bases line up with TRBD1. CDR1 SGHDT and CDR2 YYEEEE come from the germline V gene. The ends lost 1 base at V and 4 bases at J; junction bases unmatched: 6. The CDR3 totals 15 residues. CDR3 loop: CASSLSGGRSDTQYF. The DNA of the CDR3 is TGTGCCAGCAGCTTGTCAGGGGGACGGTCAGATACGCAGTATTTT.

This chain links TRBV7-6 with TRBJ2-5, with 13 bases matching TRBD2. Germline CDR1 and CDR2: SGHVS and FNYEAQ. CDR3 size: 17 residues. Germline trimming cut 3 bases from V and 5 bases from J; bases unmatched to any gene: 9. As DNA, the CDR3 is TGTGCCAGCAGCTTGAGCCTTACTAGCGGGAGGGCGGAGACCCAGTACTTC. Encoded protein: CASSLSLTSGRAETQYF.

The genes are TRBV6-1 and TRBJ2-2; 7 bases are shared with TRBD2. The V and J ends lost 7 bases and 5 bases, in that order; junction bases with no gene match: 7. The CDR3 runs to 14 residues. Germline V gene lookup returns CDR1 MNHNS and CDR2 SASEGT. The CDR3 DNA reads as TGTGCCAGCAACGCGGCGGGAGAAACCGGGGAGCTGTTTTTT. Translation gives CASNAAGETGELFF.

This clone has a handful of counts. The chain recombines TRBV2 with TRBJ1-5; TRBD1 agrees at 7 bases. The CDR3 sequence is 15 residues long. With V trimmed by 6 bases and J by 3 bases, 8 bases remained unmatched. Germline V gene lookup returns CDR1 SNHLY and CDR2 FYNNEI. CDR3: CASSLSGQLNQPQHF. In DNA, the CDR3 is TGTGCCAGCAGCTTATCGGGACAGCTCAATCAGCCCCAGCATTTT.

V usage is TRBV4-1 and J usage is TRBJ2-1; 7 bases map to TRBD1. V lost 1 base and J lost 9; bases outside the gene matches: 9. CDR1 and CDR2 from the germline V gene are MGHRA and YSYEKL. The CDR3 has 15 amino acids. CDR3 in DNA: TGCGCCAGCAGCCAAGGGACGAACCAGGGGGTTGAGCAGTTCTTC. Protein product: CASSQGTNQGVEQFF.

Only a few counts were recorded for this clone. CDR3 in DNA: TGTGCCAGCAGTGAACGGGTTACAGGGGAAGGTGGCAATCAGCCCCAGCATTTT. Protein: CASSERVTGEGGNQPQHF. This chain links TRBV6-1 with TRBJ1-5; TRBD1 matches 7 bases. Germline assignment: CDR1 MNHNS and CDR2 SASEGT. The CDR3 covers 18 residues. After removal of 2 bases from V and 2 bases from J, the junction contained 12 bases not matched to a gene.

The chain uses TRBV30 and TRBJ2-7; D is unclear. V lost 0 bases and J 3 bases, leaving 6 bases between the germline ends. The germline V gene encodes CDR1 GTSNPN and CDR2 SVGIG (reference sequence). The CDR3 length is 12 residues. Written as DNA, the CDR3 is TGTGCCTGGAGTGTAGGAGTCTACGAGCAGTACGTC. Translation: CAWSVGVYEQYV.

The chain joins TRBV6-1 to TRBJ2-3, with 9 bases fitting TRBD2. CDR1 is MNHNS and CDR2 is SASEGT in the germline V gene. Trimming took 5 bases from V and 2 from J; bases not matched to a gene: 5. The CDR3 has 15 amino acids. For the CDR3, the DNA is TGTGCCAGCAGTATAGCGGGAGAGTACACAGATACGCAGTATTTT. This translates into CASSIAGEYTDTQYF.

The V and J genes are TRBV6-6 and TRBJ2-2, with D tentatively TRBD1 (6 bases). CDR3 length equals 16 residues. Trimming removed 4 bases from V and 5 bases from J, with 17 bases in between. Per germline, CDR1 MNHNY and CDR2 SVGAGI (reference sequence). This chain's CDR3 is CASSSPSRGRTGELFF. The CDR3 region has the DNA TGTGCCAGCAGTTCGCCGAGCAGGGGACGAACCGGGGAGCTGTTTTTT.

J is TRBJ2-3 and V is TRBV4-3; TRBD2 aligns across 11 bases. The germline gives CDR1 LGHNA, CDR2 YSLEER. With 0 bases clipped from V and 4 bases from J, the junction kept 9 bases outside the gene matches. The CDR3 has 18 amino acids. The CDR3 nucleotides are TGCGCCAGCAGCCAAGAAGGCATGGGACTAGCGGAGGCAGATACGCAGTATTTT. It encodes CASSQEGMGLAEADTQYF.

The chain recombines TRBV7-9 with TRBJ1-5, with TRBD1 identical over 10 bases. V lost 3 bases, J lost 5 bases, and 4 bases stayed unmatched. Per the germline V gene, CDR1 is SEHNR and CDR2 is FQNEAQ (reference sequence). The CDR3 loop spans 15 amino acids. This chain's CDR3 is CASSFTGTGDQPQHF. CDR3 nucleotides: TGTGCCAGCAGCTTTACCGGGACAGGGGATCAGCCCCAGCATTTT.

The chain links TRBV6-1 to TRBJ2-1; 12 nucleotides agree with TRBD1. V lost 3 bases, J lost 9 bases, and 12 bases stayed unmatched. CDR3 length: 17 amino acids. Germline V gene sequence: CDR1 MNHNS, CDR2 SASEGT. The CDR3 DNA sequence: TGTGCCAGCAGTGAGTGGCGGGACAGGGGGCTTAAGACTGAGCAGTTCTTC. Its translation: CASSEWRDRGLKTEQFF.

As for this clone: The same CDR3 also results from other DNA sequences found in this sample. V and J are TRBV5-6 and TRBJ2-7, with 12 bases that match TRBD1. Germline loops: CDR1 SGHDT, CDR2 YYEEEE. V was clipped by 5 bases and J by 7 bases; unmatched bases: 10. The CDR3 covers 15 residues. The DNA of the CDR3 is TGTGCCAGCAGTCCTGGGACAGGGGGCGCGAGGGAGCAGTACTTC. Its translation: CASSPGTGGAREQYF.

The V and J genes are TRBV9 and TRBJ1-5; no definite D call. Trimming removed 0 bases from V and 0 bases from J, with 7 bases in between. This CDR3 has 15 amino acids. Per the germline V gene, CDR1 is SGDLS and CDR2 is YYNGEE. The CDR3, as DNA: TGTGCCAGCAGCGTAGAACAGCATAGCAATCAGCCCCAGCATTTT. It encodes CASSVEQHSNQPQHF.

This clone was observed a handful of times. The chain joins TRBV6-1 to TRBJ2-1; 9 nucleotides line up with TRBD2. CDR1 is MNHNS and CDR2 is SASEGT in the germline V gene. V lost 3 bases and J lost 14; bases outside the gene matches: 8. The CDR3 is 13 residues long. The CDR3 nucleotides read TGTGCCAGCAGTGATGGACTAGCGCCCCTGAAGTTCTTC. This translates into CASSDGLAPLKFF.

This sequence joins TRBV4-3 and TRBJ2-7; TRBD2 agrees at 8 bases. V shed 0 bases and J 6 bases; nucleotides not matched to a gene: 7. The CDR3 runs 15 residues. The germline V gene encodes CDR1 LGHNA and CDR2 YSLEER. The CDR3 DNA reads as TGCGCCAGCAGCCAAGATCGGGGGGGGGCTGGCGAGCAGTACTTC. It is translated as CASSQDRGGAGEQYF.

This chain uses TRBV30 with TRBJ1-2; D gene uncertain. V was shortened by 4 bases and J by 5 bases, with 8 bases between the two germline ends. The CDR3 extends over 11 amino acids. CDR1 and CDR2 from the germline V gene are GTSNPN and SVGIG (reference sequence). The CDR3 loop is CAWTDFYGYTF. The CDR3 coding sequence is TGTGCCTGGACGGACTTTTATGGCTACACCTTC.

The V and J genes are TRBV11-3 and TRBJ1-5; 7 positions agree with TRBD1. From germline, CDR1 is SGHNT and CDR2 YENEEA. CDR3 length equals 16 residues. V lost 5 bases to trimming and J lost 3 bases; unmatched junction nucleotides: 10. CDR3 DNA: TGTGCCAGCAGCGCCCGGGACAGAGATTACAATCAGCCCCAGCATTTT. Translation gives CASSARDRDYNQPQHF.